These 17 T cell receptor beta chains originate from one sample sequenced in a study of Graves' ophthalmopathy and Graves' hyperthyroidism. Scientists amplified the TCR beta CDR3 regions from RNA transcripts. HTBI primers were employed in first-round RT-PCR, then a second-round multiplex PCR followed. TCRdb recomputed calls from the multiplex PCR reads with MiXCR, one row per CDR3 protein. Of about 400,000 distinct CDR3 sequences detected, about 17% appear once; the ten largest clones hold 1.5% to 2%. Sequencing was carried out using peripheral blood. Source of these receptors: a woman under 30 with Graves' ophthalmopathy.

A note on this clonotype: This may arise from a read error, as a much more abundant clone is one base away. The genes are TRBV11-2 and TRBJ2-7; TRBD2 is a possible D gene (6 bases). Germline V gene data show CDR1 as SGHAT and CDR2 as FQNNGV. The CDR3 loop spans 15 amino acids. Trimming left V 6 bases short and J 5 bases short, with 20 bases between. In nucleotides, the CDR3 is TGTGCCAGCAGTCCCATACAGAGACCGGGAGACGAGCAGTACTTC. This sequence encodes CASSPIQRPGDEQYF.

In its sample, this clonotype was seen many times. The V gene is TRBV7-2, the J gene TRBJ1-1, with 7 bases that match TRBD1. V trimming: 6 bases; J trimming: 5 bases; junction bases outside the gene matches: 9. CDR1 is SGHTA, CDR2 FQGNSA, per germline. CDR3 length equals 14 residues. This CDR3 reads CASRFDRVGTEAFF. The DNA of the CDR3 is TGTGCCAGCAGGTTCGACAGGGTAGGGACTGAAGCTTTCTTT.

The genes are TRBV6-1 and TRBJ1-1; 8 nucleotides agree with TRBD1. Trimming cost V 6 bases and J 7 bases; bases outside gene matches: 13. Germline V lookup: CDR1 MNHNS, CDR2 SASEGT. CDR3 length: 15 residues. CDR3 bases: TGTGCCAGCAGGCTCCGGACAGGGTCCGATGTTGAAGCTTTCTTT. Amino acids: CASRLRTGSDVEAFF.

This clonotype was counted ten times or more. The J gene is TRBJ2-5, the V gene TRBV11-2; TRBD2 agrees at 12 bases. V dropped 7 bases and J dropped 1; count of bases not matched to a gene: 13. Germline CDR1 SGHAT, CDR2 FQNNGV. The CDR3 totals 18 residues. The CDR3 bases are TGTGCCAGCATCCGAAAGGGACTAGCGGGTACGGGCCAAGAGACCCAGTACTTC. It specifies CASIRKGLAGTGQETQYF.

Turning to this clonotype: One junction end disagrees with the germline gene, perhaps due to a read error. Here the CDR3 reads CASSHPGLPGSGGAPGELFF. CDR3 bases: TGTGCCAGCAGTCACCCGGGGCTACCTGGGAGTGGGGGGGCCCCCGGGGAGCTGTTTTTT. The chain combines TRBV23-1 with TRBJ2-2; perhaps TRBD2 as D (7 bases). TRBV23-1 is treated as an ORF (open reading frame) with a function not yet certain. The CDR3 has 20 residues.

There are many counts of this clonotype. The gene calls are TRBV6-2 or TRBV6-3 and TRBJ2-2; 11 bases map to TRBD2. The germline gives CDR1 MNHEY, CDR2 SVGEGT. V was clipped by 6 bases and J by 8 bases; unmatched bases: 8. This CDR3 contains 15 residues. CDR3 in amino acids: CASSSRGTSGGELFF. The DNA for the CDR3 is TGTGCCAGCAGCTCCCGGGGGACTAGCGGAGGGGAGCTGTTTTTT.

This clonotype was picked up many times. The V call is TRBV7-2, the J call TRBJ2-5; unclear D gene. Germline-derived CDR1 and CDR2 are SGHTA and FQGNSA. The CDR3 is 14 residues long. V shed 5 bases and J shed 6 bases, with 16 bases lying between them. The CDR3 sequence: CASSPQALGKTQYF. The CDR3, as DNA: TGTGCCAGCAGCCCTCAGGCCCTGGGAAAGACCCAGTACTTC.

This clonotype was seen at least ten times. The CDR3 DNA is TGTGCCAGCAGTGCGGGGAGCCAAGAGACCCAGTACTTC. This gives the protein CASSAGSQETQYF. The V gene is TRBV2, the J gene TRBJ2-5, with TRBD2 as a possible D gene (5 bases). This CDR3 has 13 residues. The V gene lost 4 bases and the J gene lost 1 base, with 7 bases spanning the gap. CDR1 is SNHLY, CDR2 FYNNEI, per germline.

Only a few counts were recorded for this clonotype. The V gene is TRBV7-3, the J gene TRBJ1-5; possibly TRBD1 for D (5 bases). Germline CDR1 and CDR2: SGHTA and FQGTGA. The V end lost 0 bases, the J end lost 8 bases, and 8 bases lay between the germline ends. The CDR3 loop spans 13 amino acids. CDR3 in amino acids: CASSLTPGEPQHF. As DNA, the CDR3 is TGTGCCAGCAGCTTAACTCCGGGGGAGCCCCAGCATTTT.

In its sample, this clonotype was seen many times. V is TRBV28 and J is TRBJ2-5; tentatively, D is TRBD1 (6 bases). Germline CDR1 MDHEN, CDR2 SYDVKM. This CDR3 region has 14 residues. V dropped 7 bases and J dropped 0 bases, with 12 bases sitting between them. In DNA form, the CDR3 reads TGTGCCAGCACCCGACAGGTCTACCAAGAGACCCAGTACTTC. As protein: CASTRQVYQETQYF.

This clonotype showed up many times. The chain joins TRBV11-2 to TRBJ2-7; no firm D call. V lost 5 bases to trimming and J lost 1 base, with 15 bases between them. The CDR3 has 15 amino acids. CDR1 and CDR2 from the germline V gene are SGHAT and FQNNGV. The CDR3 DNA is TGTGCCAGCAGCCCGCATATACCTCTTTCCTACGAGCAGTACTTC. Amino acids: CASSPHIPLSYEQYF.

This clonotype was detected ten times or more. As DNA, the CDR3 is TGTGCCAGCAGTTACGGGCCCGGCGGTGTCCTGACTTTC. This codes for CASSYGPGGVLTF. V and J are TRBV6-2 or TRBV6-3 and TRBJ2-6; no clear D gene. V was trimmed by 2 bases and J by 13 bases, leaving 12 bases between them. The length of the CDR3 is 13 residues. CDR1 is MNHEY, CDR2 SVGEGT, per germline.

This clonotype was counted at least ten times. The chain is built from TRBV6-2 or TRBV6-3 and TRBJ2-3; D perhaps matches TRBD2 (7 bases). The V gene's germline CDR1 is MNHEY and CDR2 SVGEGT. The CDR3 totals 12 residues. V shed 8 bases and J shed 8 bases, with 14 bases lying between them. CDR3 DNA sequence: TGTGCCAGCTCACAGGGAGGGAGTACGCAGTATTTT. As protein: CASSQGGSTQYF.

This clonotype was observed at least ten times. The chain recombines TRBV18 with TRBJ2-4; D is possibly TRBD1 (5 bases). Germline CDR1 reads KGHSH; CDR2 reads LQKENI. Trimming pared 6 bases from V and 5 bases from J, leaving 14 bases between. This CDR3 spans 14 amino acids. This CDR3 is CASSLRQYENIQYF. CDR3 DNA: TGTGCCAGCTCCCTTCGACAGTACGAAAACATTCAGTACTTC.

This clonotype was counted many times. The V call is TRBV18, the J call TRBJ2-2, with D hard to call. This CDR3 contains 17 residues. Trimming stripped 3 bases from V and 4 bases from J, with 18 bases between. Per the germline V gene, CDR1 is KGHSH and CDR2 is LQKENI. The CDR3, as DNA: TGTGCCAGCTCACCTCCTCAAGAGGCGTTAACCACCGGGGAGCTGTTTTTT. This translates into CASSPPQEALTTGELFF.

This clonotype has ten or more counts. V usage is TRBV28 and J usage is TRBJ1-1, with D possibly matching TRBD1 (5 bases). V lost 5 bases and J lost 1, with 11 bases in between. This CDR3 is 14 amino acids long. CDR1 is MDHEN, CDR2 SYDVKM, per germline. The CDR3 DNA is TGTGCCAGCAGTACGGGGGGAAAGAACACTGAAGCTTTCTTT. It is translated as CASSTGGKNTEAFF. Full variable domain (outside the CDR3, taken from reference TRBV28 and TRBJ1-1): DVKVTQSSRYLVKRTGEKVFLECVQDMDHENMFWYRQDPGLGLRLIYFSYDVKMKEKGDIPEGYSVSREKKERFSLILESASTNQTSMYLCASSTGGKNTEAFFGQGTRLTVV.

This clonotype was observed many times. The chain joins TRBV27 to TRBJ2-2, with D possibly matching TRBD1 (7 bases). Trimming removed 3 bases at V and 6 bases at J, with 14 bases between. In germline, CDR1 is MNHEY, CDR2 SMNVEV (reference sequence). This CDR3 is 15 amino acids long. CDR3 DNA: TGTGCCAGCAGTTTTAGGCAGGGGGGCCCCGGGGAGCTGTTTTTT. It specifies CASSFRQGGPGELFF.